This T cell receptor (beta chain) appears in the sequencing data of a study of Ad26.COV2.S vaccination and SARS-CoV-2 variants. Study background: Into the muscle, Ad26.COV2.S was dosed once or twice, 56 days apart.

In regard to this clone: The antigen remains unidentified.

This CDR3 region has 13 residues. V lost 2 bases and J lost 3, with 4 bases in between. Per germline, CDR1 MNHEY and CDR2 SMNVEV (reference sequence). Clones were read by immunoSEQ multiplex PCR, and TCRdb kept only the in-frame ones, dropping some. Among approximately 360,000 clones listed, approximately 83% were seen once. General observations from the study: Comparable non-spike TCR breadth was observed in vaccine and placebo recipients. It was reported that spike-specific CD8+ and CD4+ T cell responses were substantially broad after vaccination.

Treatment of the sample: roughly 18 received Ad26.COV2.S at low or high dose, single or two shots; several received placebo; per-sample allocation not given. Sampling happened 63 days after the first vaccine or placebo injection. Built on an Ad26 vector, the vaccine expressed Wuhan-strain SARS-CoV-2 spike. The V gene is TRBV27, the J gene TRBJ2-2; D is undetermined. The clonotype comes from a person aged 18-60 years who received the Ad26.COV2.S COVID-19 vaccine or a placebo. Sequencing was performed on peripheral blood, taken in a trial of Ad26.COV2.S vaccine versus placebo. The CDR3 region is CASSLLHTGELFF. The CDR3 DNA follows: TGTGCCAGCAGTTTACTTCACACCGGGGAGCTGTTTTTT.